Listed below are T cell receptor beta chains from one sample, sequenced in a study of neurological immune-mediated disorders. A single record per CDR3 protein comes from TCRdb applying MiXCR to the 5' RACE reads. The sample yields 70,000 to 90,000 distinct CDR3 sequences, roughly 4.8% seen once. The source material was PBMCs. Receptors originate from a woman in her thirties with multiple sclerosis. Each CDR3 is given with its conserved first and last residue. The D gene is left open where the match is weak. Size values are once, few and many counts, or a class for expanded clones, and some rows have none.

d_call cdr3_length j_call v_call clone_size cdr3_aa cdr3_nt
. 13 TRBJ1-2 TRBV5-1 many CASSFGGNYGYTF TGCGCCAGCAGCTTCGGCGGGAACTATGGCTACACCTTC
. 12 TRBJ2-3 TRBV28 many CASRDSTDTQYF TGTGCCAGCCGGGACAGCACAGATACGCAGTATTTT
TRBD1 14 TRBJ2-7 TRBV25-1 . CASSETGRGHEQYF TGTGCCAGCAGTGAAACCGGCAGGGGGCACGAGCAGTACTTC
. 15 TRBJ1-1 TRBV5-1 . CASSPGNGRNTEAFF TGCGCCAGCAGCCCCGGGAACGGACGAAACACTGAAGCTTTCTTT
. 16 TRBJ2-1 TRBV2 many CASTHTDRGSYNEQFF TGTGCCAGCACACACACAGATCGGGGGTCCTACAATGAGCAGTTCTTC
TRBD2 15 TRBJ2-1 TRBV18 few CASSPLAGAGNEQFF TGTGCCAGCTCACCCCTAGCGGGGGCCGGCAATGAGCAGTTCTTC
TRBD2 14 TRBJ2-5 TRBV7-2 many CASSNRAGQETQYF TGTGCCAGCAGCAATCGAGCGGGACAAGAGACCCAGTACTTC
. 16 TRBJ2-2 TRBV6-1 many CASSESWGGYPGELFF TGTGCCAGCAGTGAATCGTGGGGGGGCTATCCCGGGGAGCTGTTTTTT
TRBD2 16 TRBJ2-1 TRBV20-1 . CSPDLPGLAGGTAQFF TGCAGTCCTGACCTCCCGGGACTAGCGGGAGGAACAGCTCAGTTCTTC
TRBD2 14 TRBJ2-1 TRBV29-1 many CSVEASGTRFLQFF TGCAGCGTTGAAGCTTCCGGGACTAGGTTTTTGCAGTTCTTC
. 13 TRBJ2-7 TRBV12-3/TRBV12-4 . CASSLGGGTAQYF TGTGCCAGCAGTTTAGGAGGGGGGACGGCGCAGTACTTC
TRBD2 18 TRBJ2-1 TRBV11-2 many CASSTPGTSGGADNEQFF TGTGCCAGCAGCACGCCAGGGACTAGCGGGGGGGCTGACAATGAGCAGTTCTTC
. 13 TRBJ2-3 TRBV7-2 many CASRQNMPDTQYF TGTGCCAGCAGGCAAAATATGCCAGATACGCAGTATTTT
. 11 TRBJ2-1 TRBV3-1 few CASSLHNEQFF TGTGCCAGCAGTCTTCACAATGAGCAGTTCTTC
. 12 TRBJ2-2 TRBV27 many CASSFSTGELFF TGTGCCAGCAGTTTCAGCACCGGGGAGCTGTTTTTT
. 16 TRBJ1-2 TRBV21-1 many CAKQGGPAPTTRGYTF TGTGCCAAGCAGGGGGGCCCAGCTCCTACGACGCGGGGCTACACCTTC
TRBD1 15 TRBJ1-5 TRBV20-1 many CSAADREWGNQPQHF TGCAGTGCCGCGGACAGGGAATGGGGCAATCAGCCCCAGCATTTT
. 12 TRBJ2-1 TRBV4-1 . CDSSKADGEQFF TGCGACAGCAGCAAAGCCGATGGTGAGCAGTTCTTC
. 13 TRBJ2-1 TRBV6-5 many CASRVTLSNEQFF TGTGCCAGCAGAGTTACTCTGTCCAATGAGCAGTTCTTC